Listed here is a single T cell receptor beta chain. Those who participated ranged in age from about 18 to 89 years and resided in 20 to 30 US areas. Cohorts were determined from participant-reported clinical history. Shortly before study entry, within 2 weeks, exposed participants had met a COVID-19 case. These data come from a study of blood T cell repertoires in COVID-19. For the study at large: The analysed material was cDNA or gDNA that came from T cells, B-cell-depleted T cells, or PBMCs.

Generated by immunoSEQ multiplex PCR, the TCRdb table keeps only in-frame clones and is missing some. Altogether roughly 190,000 clones are present, roughly 84% being singletons, with the ten largest covering about 3.2%. The receptor was isolated from a woman aged 30 to 39 who had been exposed to COVID-19. Input material: PBMCs or T cells enriched from blood (not recorded which).

The CDR3 here is CASSFRPSLGYTF. The CDR3 coding sequence is TGTGCCAGCAGTTTCCGTCCCAGTCTGGGCTACACCTTC. The gene calls are TRBV12-3 or TRBV12-4 and TRBJ1-2, with no clear D. The CDR3 extends over 13 amino acids. The V end lost 3 bases, the J end lost 8 bases, and 13 bases lay between the germline ends.